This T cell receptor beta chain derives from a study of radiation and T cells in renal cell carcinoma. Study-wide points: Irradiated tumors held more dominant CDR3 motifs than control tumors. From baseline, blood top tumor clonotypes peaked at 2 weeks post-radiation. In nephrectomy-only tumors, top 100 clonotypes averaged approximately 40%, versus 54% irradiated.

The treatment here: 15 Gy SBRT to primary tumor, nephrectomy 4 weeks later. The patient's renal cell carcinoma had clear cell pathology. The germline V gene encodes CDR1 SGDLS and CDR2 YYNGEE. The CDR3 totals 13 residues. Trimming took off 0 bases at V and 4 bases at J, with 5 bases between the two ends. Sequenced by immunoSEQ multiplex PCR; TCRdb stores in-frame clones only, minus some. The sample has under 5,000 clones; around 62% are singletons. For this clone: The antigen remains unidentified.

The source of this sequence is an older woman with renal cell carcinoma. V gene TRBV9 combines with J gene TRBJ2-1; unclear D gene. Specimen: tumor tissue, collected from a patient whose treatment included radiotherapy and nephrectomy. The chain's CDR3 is CASSVDLYNEQFF. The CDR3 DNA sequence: TGTGCCAGCAGCGTAGACCTTTACAATGAGCAGTTCTTC.